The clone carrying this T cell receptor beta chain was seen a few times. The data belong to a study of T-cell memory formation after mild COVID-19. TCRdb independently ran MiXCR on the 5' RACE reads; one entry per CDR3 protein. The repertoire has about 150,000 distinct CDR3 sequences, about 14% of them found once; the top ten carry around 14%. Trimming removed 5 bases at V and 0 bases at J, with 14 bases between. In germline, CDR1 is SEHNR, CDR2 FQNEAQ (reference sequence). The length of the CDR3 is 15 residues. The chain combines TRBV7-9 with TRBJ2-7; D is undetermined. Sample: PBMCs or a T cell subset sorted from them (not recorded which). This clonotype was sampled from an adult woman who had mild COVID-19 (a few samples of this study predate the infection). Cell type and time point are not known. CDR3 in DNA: TGTGCCAGCAGCCAACCGTCCGACACCTCCTACGAGCAGTACTTC. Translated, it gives CASSQPSDTSYEQYF.